The 3 T cell receptor beta chains given below trace back to one sample, sequenced in a study of OX40 agonist ivuxolimab in advanced cancers. Measured with immunoSEQ multiplex PCR; TCRdb has only the in-frame clones, and not every one. The top ten hold 9.2% of the sample, which has approximately 11,000 clones, less than 90% seen once. Sequenced here: CD4+ or CD8+ T cells sorted from blood, sampled in a trial of the OX40 agonist ivuxolimab. These receptors all come from an adult with an advanced solid tumor such as melanoma, head and neck, liver or kidney cancer.

The genes are TRBV6-6 and TRBJ2-5; D is perhaps TRBD1 or TRBD2 (5 bases each). The CDR3 is 11 residues long. Trimming left V 10 bases short and J 5 bases short, with 11 bases between. Germline assignment: CDR1 MNHNY and CDR2 SVGAGI (reference sequence). The CDR3 coding sequence is TGTGCCACCGGGGCAGGGGAGACCCAGTACTTC. Translating gives CATGAGETQYF.

The chain has TRBV4-2 and TRBJ1-6; a weak D match, TRBD1 (5 bases). Germline V lookup: CDR1 LGHNA, CDR2 YNFKEQ. The germline V and J ends were trimmed by 0 bases and 3 bases, with 9 bases remaining between them. The CDR3 loop spans 16 amino acids. The CDR3 loop reads CASSQEGQIYNSPLHF. Written as DNA, the CDR3 is TGTGCCAGCAGCCAAGAAGGACAAATCTATAATTCACCCCTCCACTTT.

This clone showed up just once. The chain links TRBV12-5 to TRBJ1-1; D is ambiguous. This CDR3 is 14 amino acids long. Germline V gene lookup returns CDR1 LGHNT and CDR2 FRNRAP. The germline V and J ends were trimmed by 1 base and 0 bases, with 6 bases remaining between them. The CDR3 DNA sequence: TGTGCTAGTGGTTTGGGGCAAATGAACACTGAAGCTTTCTTT. Its translation is CASGLGQMNTEAFF.